This T cell receptor (beta chain) was observed in a study of T cell repertoires in cytomegalovirus infection. As to this clonotype: Its target is not known.

Using its own MiXCR run on the reads, TCRdb lists one record per CDR3 protein. The table records around 770,000 distinct CDR3 sequences, 25% to 35% of them present only once. This TCR came from a human donor in good health (CMV status not recorded). Some clones in this sample may be carry-over from other donors' samples. The input for sequencing was cultured CD8+ T cells from PBMCs, taken from culture after CMV antigen stimulation.

The CDR3 nucleotides read TGTGCCTCCACCCCGGAAGGGGTAGGGGGCTACACCTTC. It translates to CASTPEGVGGYTF. The chain has TRBV5-4 and TRBJ1-2; D perhaps matches TRBD1 (5 bases). Trimming removed 10 bases from V and 8 bases from J, with 21 bases in between. Germline assignment: CDR1 SGHNT and CDR2 YYREEE (reference sequence). This CDR3 is built from 13 residues.